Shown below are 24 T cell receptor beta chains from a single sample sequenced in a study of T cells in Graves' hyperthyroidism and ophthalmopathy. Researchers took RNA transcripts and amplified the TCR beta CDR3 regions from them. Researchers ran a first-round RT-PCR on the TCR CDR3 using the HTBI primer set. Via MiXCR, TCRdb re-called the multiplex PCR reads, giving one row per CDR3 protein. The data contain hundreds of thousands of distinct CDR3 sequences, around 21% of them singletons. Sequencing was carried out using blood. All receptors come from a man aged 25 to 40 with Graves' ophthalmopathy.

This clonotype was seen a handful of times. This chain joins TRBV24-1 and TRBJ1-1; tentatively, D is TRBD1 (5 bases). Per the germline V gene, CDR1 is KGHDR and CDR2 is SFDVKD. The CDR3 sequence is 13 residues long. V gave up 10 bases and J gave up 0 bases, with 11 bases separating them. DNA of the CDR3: TGTGCCACTCGGGACCGGTTGAACACTGAAGCTTTCTTT. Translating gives CATRDRLNTEAFF.

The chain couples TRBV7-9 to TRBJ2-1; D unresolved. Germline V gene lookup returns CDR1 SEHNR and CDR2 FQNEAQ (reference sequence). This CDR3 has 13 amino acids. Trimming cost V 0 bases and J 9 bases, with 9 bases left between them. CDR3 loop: CASSLASVVEQFF. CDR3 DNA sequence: TGTGCCAGCAGCTTAGCGTCAGTTGTTGAGCAGTTCTTC.

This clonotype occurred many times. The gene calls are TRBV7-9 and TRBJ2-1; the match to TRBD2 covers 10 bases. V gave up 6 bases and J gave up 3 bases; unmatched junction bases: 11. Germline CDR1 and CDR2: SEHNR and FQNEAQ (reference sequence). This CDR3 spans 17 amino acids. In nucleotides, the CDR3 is TGTGCCAGCAGTTCCTCTTCCGGGACTAGCGACTACAATGAGCAGTTCTTC. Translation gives CASSSSSGTSDYNEQFF. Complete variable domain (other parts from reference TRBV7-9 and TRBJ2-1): DTGVSQNPRHKITKRGQNVTFRCDPISEHNRLYWYRQTLGQGPEFLTYFQNEAQLEKSRLLSDRFSAERPKGSFSTLEIQRTEQGDSAMYLCASSSSSGTSDYNEQFFGPGTRLTVL.

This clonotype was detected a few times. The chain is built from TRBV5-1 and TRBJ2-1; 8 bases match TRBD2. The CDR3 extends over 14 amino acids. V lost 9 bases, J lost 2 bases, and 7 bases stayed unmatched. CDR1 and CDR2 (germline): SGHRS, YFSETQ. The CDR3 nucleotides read TGCGCCAACCCAAGCGGGAGCCCCTACAATGAGCAGTTCTTC. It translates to CANPSGSPYNEQFF.

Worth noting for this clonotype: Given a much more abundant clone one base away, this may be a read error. DNA for the CDR3: TGTGCCAGGAGCTCGACGGGAGATACGCAGTATTTT. Its translation is CARSSTGDTQYF. This chain uses TRBV13 with TRBJ2-3; D call uncertain. The CDR3 length is 12 residues. CDR1 and CDR2 from the germline V gene are PRHDT and FYEKMQ (reference sequence).

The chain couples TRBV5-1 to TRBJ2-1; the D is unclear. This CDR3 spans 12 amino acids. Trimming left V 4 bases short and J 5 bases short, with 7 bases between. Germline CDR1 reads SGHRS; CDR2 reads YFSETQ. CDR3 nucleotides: TGCGCCAGCAGCGACACAAACAATGAGCAGTTCTTC. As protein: CASSDTNNEQFF.

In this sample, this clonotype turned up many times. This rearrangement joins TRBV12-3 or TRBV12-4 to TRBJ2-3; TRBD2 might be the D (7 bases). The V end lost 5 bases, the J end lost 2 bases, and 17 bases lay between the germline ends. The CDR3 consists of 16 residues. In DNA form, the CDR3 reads TGTGCCAGCAGTCCTGTACAGGGAGGGCACACAGATACGCAGTATTTT. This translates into CASSPVQGGHTDTQYF.

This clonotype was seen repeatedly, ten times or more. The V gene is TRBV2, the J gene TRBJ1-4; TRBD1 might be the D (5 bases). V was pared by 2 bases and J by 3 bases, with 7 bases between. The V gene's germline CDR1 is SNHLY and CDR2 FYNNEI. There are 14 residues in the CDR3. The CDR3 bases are TGTGCCAGCAGTGAAATGGGACCTAATGAAAAACTGTTTTTT. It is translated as CASSEMGPNEKLFF.

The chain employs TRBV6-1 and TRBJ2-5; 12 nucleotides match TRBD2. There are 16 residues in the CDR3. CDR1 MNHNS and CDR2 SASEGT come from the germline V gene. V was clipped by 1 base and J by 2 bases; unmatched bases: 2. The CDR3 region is CASSEELAGGQETQYF. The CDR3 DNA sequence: TGTGCCAGCAGTGAAGAACTAGCGGGAGGTCAAGAGACCCAGTACTTC.

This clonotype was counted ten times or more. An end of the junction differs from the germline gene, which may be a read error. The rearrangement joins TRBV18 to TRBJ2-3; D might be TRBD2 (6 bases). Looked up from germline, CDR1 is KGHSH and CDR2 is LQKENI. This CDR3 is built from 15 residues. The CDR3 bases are TGTGCCAGCTCGCGCCCCGGGACTCGCACACATACGCAGTATTTT. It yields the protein CASSRPGTRTHTQYF. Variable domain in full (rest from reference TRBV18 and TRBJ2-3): NAGVMQNPRHLVRRRGQEARLRCSPMKGHSHVYWYRQLPEEGLKFMVYLQKENIIDESGMPKERFSAEFPKEGPSILRIQQVVRGDSAAYFCASSRPGTRTHTQYFGPGTRLTVL.

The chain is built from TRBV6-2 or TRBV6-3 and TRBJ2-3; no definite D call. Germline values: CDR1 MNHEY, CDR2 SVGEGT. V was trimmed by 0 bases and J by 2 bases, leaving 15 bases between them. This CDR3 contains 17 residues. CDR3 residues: CASSYSLTSTYTDTQYF. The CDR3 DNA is TGTGCCAGCAGTTACTCGCTTACGTCAACTTACACAGATACGCAGTATTTT.

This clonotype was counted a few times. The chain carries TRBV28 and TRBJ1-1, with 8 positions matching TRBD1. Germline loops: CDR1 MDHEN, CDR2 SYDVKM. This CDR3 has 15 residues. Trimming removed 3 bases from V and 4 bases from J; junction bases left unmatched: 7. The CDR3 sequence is CASSFRQGRVTEAFF. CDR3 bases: TGTGCCAGCAGTTTCCGACAGGGGCGAGTCACTGAAGCTTTCTTT.

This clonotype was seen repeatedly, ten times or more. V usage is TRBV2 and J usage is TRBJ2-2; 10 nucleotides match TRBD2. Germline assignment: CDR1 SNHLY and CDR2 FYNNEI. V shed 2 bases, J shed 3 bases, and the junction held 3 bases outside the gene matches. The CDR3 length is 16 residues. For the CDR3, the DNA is TGTGCCAGCAGTGAACTAGCGGGAGTTTACACCGGGGAGCTGTTTTTT. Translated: CASSELAGVYTGELFF.

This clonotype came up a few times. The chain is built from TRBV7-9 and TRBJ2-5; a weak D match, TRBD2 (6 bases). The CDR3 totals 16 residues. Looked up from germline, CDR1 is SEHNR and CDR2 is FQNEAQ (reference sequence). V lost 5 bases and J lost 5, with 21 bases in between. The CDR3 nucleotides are TGTGCCAGCAGCGCACCTTCGGCAGGGAGGATGGAGACCCAGTACTTC. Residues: CASSAPSAGRMETQYF.

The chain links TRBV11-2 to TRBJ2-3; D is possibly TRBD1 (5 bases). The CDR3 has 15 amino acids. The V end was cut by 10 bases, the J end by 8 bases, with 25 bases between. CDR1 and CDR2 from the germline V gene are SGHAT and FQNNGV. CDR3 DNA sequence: TGTGCCACATGGGGTGGGCAGGGTCGTGGTGGTACGCAGTATTTT. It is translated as CATWGGQGRGGTQYF.

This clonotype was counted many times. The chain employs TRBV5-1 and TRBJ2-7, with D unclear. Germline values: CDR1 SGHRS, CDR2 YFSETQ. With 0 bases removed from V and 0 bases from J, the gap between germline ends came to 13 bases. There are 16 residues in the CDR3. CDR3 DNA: TGCGCCAGCAGCTTGGGGACGGTTGGGGTCTCCTACGAGCAGTACTTC. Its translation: CASSLGTVGVSYEQYF.

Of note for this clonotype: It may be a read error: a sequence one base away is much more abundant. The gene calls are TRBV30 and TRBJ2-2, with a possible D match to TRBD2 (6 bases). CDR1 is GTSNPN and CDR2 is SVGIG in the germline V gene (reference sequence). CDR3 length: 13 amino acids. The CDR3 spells CAGSGTGAGELFF. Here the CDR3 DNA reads TGTGCCGGGAGTGGGACGGGGGCCGGGGAGCTGTTTTTT.

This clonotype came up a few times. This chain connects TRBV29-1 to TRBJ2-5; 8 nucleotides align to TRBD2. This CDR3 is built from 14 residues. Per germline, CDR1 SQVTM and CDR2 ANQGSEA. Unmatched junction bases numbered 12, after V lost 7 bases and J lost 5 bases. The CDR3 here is CSGRGGLAIETQYF. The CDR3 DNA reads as TGCAGCGGAAGGGGTGGACTAGCTATTGAGACCCAGTACTTC. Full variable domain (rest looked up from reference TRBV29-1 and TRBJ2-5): SAVISQKPSRDICQRGTSLTIQCQVDSQVTMMFWYRQQPGQSLTLIATANQGSEATYESGFVIDKFPISRPNLTFSTLTVSNMSPEDSSIYLCSGRGGLAIETQYFGPGTRLLVL.

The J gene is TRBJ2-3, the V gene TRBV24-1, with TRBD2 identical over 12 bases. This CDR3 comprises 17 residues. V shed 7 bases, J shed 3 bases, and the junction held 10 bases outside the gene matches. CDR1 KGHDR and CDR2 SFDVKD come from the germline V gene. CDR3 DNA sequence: TGTGCCACCAGCTTCCCGCGACTAGCGGGAGCGACAGATACGCAGTATTTT. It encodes CATSFPRLAGATDTQYF.

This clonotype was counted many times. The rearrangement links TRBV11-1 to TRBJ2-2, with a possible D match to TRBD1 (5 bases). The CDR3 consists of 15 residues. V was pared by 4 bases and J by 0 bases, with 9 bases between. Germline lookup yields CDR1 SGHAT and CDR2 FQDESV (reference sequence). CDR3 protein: CASSSRAANTGELFF. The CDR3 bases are TGTGCCAGCAGCTCCAGGGCTGCGAACACCGGGGAGCTGTTTTTT.

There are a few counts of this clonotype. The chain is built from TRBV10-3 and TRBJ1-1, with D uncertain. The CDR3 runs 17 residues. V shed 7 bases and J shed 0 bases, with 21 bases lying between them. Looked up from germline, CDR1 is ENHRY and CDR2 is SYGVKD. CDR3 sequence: CAITEGRRANMNTEAFF. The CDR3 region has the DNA TGTGCCATCACCGAAGGACGGAGAGCCAACATGAACACTGAAGCTTTCTTT.

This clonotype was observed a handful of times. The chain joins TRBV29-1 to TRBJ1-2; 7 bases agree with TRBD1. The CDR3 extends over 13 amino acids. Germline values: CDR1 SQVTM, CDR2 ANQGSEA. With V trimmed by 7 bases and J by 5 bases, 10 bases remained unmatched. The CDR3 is CSDGTVHNYGYTF. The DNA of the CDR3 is TGCAGCGATGGGACAGTCCACAATTATGGCTACACCTTC.

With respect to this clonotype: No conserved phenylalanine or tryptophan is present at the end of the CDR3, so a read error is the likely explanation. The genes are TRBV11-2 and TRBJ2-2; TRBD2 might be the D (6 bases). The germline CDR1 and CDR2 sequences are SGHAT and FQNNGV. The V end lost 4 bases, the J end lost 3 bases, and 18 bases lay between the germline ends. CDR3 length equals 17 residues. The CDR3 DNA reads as TGTGCCAGCAGCTGGGGGGATTGGATTGTCTACACCGGGGAGCTGTTTTCT. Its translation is CASSWGDWIVYTGELFS.

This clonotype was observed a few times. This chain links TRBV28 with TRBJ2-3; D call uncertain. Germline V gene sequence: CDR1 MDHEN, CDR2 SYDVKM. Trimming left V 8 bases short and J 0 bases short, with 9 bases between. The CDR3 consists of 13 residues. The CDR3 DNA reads TGTGCCAGCGCGATTTCTAGCACAGATACGCAGTATTTT. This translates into CASAISSTDTQYF.